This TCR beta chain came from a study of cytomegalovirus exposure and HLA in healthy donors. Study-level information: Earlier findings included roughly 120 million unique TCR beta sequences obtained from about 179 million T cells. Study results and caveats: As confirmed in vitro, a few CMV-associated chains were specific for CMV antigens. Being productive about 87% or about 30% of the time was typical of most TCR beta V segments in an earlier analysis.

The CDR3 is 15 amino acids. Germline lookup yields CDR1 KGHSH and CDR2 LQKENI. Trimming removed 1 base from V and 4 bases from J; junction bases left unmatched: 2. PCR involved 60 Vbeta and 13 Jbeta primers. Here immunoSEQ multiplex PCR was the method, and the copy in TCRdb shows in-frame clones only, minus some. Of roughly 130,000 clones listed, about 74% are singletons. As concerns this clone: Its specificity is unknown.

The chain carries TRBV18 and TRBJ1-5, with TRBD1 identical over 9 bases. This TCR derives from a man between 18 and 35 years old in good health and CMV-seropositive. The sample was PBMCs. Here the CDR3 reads CASSPRTGENQPQHF. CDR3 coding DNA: TGTGCCAGCTCACCACGGACAGGGGAGAATCAGCCCCAGCATTTT.